These 10 T cell receptor beta chains originate from one sample sequenced in a study of cytomegalovirus exposure and HLA in healthy donors. The study ran its PCR with 60 Vbeta and 13 Jbeta primers. Assay used: immunoSEQ multiplex PCR; TCRdb lists only in-frame clones, some missing. The sample comprises 95,000 to 100,000 clones, approximately 72% of which are singletons, and 1.9% rests with the top ten. Sequenced: PBMCs. The receptors derive from a woman in her forties in good health and CMV-seronegative.

The chain is built from TRBV27 and TRBJ1-5, with D tentatively TRBD1 (6 bases). The V gene's germline CDR1 is MNHEY and CDR2 SMNVEV (reference sequence). The V end was cut by 6 bases, the J end by 2 bases, with 11 bases between. The CDR3 consists of 14 residues. The CDR3 is CASRGRGRNQPQHF. The CDR3 DNA sequence: TGTGCCAGCAGGGGGCGGGGGCGCAATCAGCCCCAGCATTTT.

This rearrangement joins TRBV6-5 to TRBJ2-7; 8 nucleotides align to TRBD1. The length of the CDR3 is 15 residues. The junction had 9 bases not matched to a gene; V was cut back by 4 bases and J by 4 bases. Germline loops: CDR1 MNHEY, CDR2 SVGAGI. The CDR3 is CASSFRPRQGYEQYF. Here the CDR3 DNA reads TGTGCCAGCAGTTTCCGCCCGAGACAGGGGTACGAGCAGTACTTC.

This clone was observed a single time. The gene calls are TRBV6-1 and TRBJ1-4; maybe TRBD1 (5 bases). The CDR3 extends over 14 amino acids. Looked up from germline, CDR1 is MNHNS and CDR2 is SASEGT. Here the CDR3 reads CATLGGTTNEKLFF. Written as DNA, the CDR3 is TGTGCAACTCTCGGGGGGACAACTAATGAAAAACTGTTTTTT.

The rearrangement uses TRBV18 and TRBJ1-2, with TRBD1 matching over 7 bases. After removal of 6 bases from V and 2 bases from J, the junction contained 9 bases not matched to a gene. The CDR3 totals 15 residues. Germline V gene sequence: CDR1 KGHSH, CDR2 LQKENI. The CDR3 nucleotides are TGTGCCAGCTCCCCCCGGACAGGAACAAACTATGGCTACACCTTC. As protein: CASSPRTGTNYGYTF.

This clone came up once. The chain's CDR3 is CASSPPGLAGSNEQFF. CDR3 sequence (DNA): TGTGCCAGCAGCCCGCCGGGACTAGCGGGGTCCAATGAGCAGTTCTTC. The chain recombines TRBV7-6 with TRBJ2-1, with 13 bases that match TRBD2. The CDR3 contains 16 residues. CDR1 SGHVS and CDR2 FNYEAQ come from the germline V gene. J lost 6 bases, V lost 5 bases, and 7 bases had no gene match.

A few counts support this clone. V gene TRBV9 combines with J gene TRBJ1-5, with a tentative D call TRBD1 (5 bases). Germline-derived CDR1 and CDR2 are SGDLS and YYNGEE. The ends were cut back, 5 bases at V and 5 bases at J, with 8 bases in the middle. The length of the CDR3 is 12 residues. In DNA form, the CDR3 reads TGTGCCAGCAGAAGGGGCCATCAGCCCCAGCATTTT. Encoded protein: CASRRGHQPQHF.

The V call is TRBV19, the J call TRBJ1-5; possibly TRBD1 for D (5 bases). The CDR3 has 13 residues. V dropped 8 bases and J dropped 7 bases, with 15 bases sitting between them. Germline CDR1 LNHDA, CDR2 SQIVND (reference sequence). CDR3 in amino acids: CASEALGGQPQHF. The CDR3 region has the DNA TGTGCCAGTGAGGCCTTGGGGGGACAGCCCCAGCATTTT.

J is TRBJ1-5 and V is TRBV28; weak D call: TRBD1 (5 bases). Trimming took off 8 bases at V and 13 bases at J, with 18 bases between the two ends. This CDR3 spans 12 amino acids. Looked up from germline, CDR1 is MDHEN and CDR2 is SYDVKM. As DNA, the CDR3 is TGTGCCAGCTCTATAACAGGTGCACAACAGCATTTT. Protein product: CASSITGAQQHF.

This chain links TRBV5-1 with TRBJ1-2; 8 nucleotides match TRBD1. Trimming at V came to 3 bases and at J to 3 bases, leaving 4 bases not matched to a gene. CDR3 length equals 14 residues. In germline, CDR1 is SGHRS, CDR2 YFSETQ. The CDR3 loop is CASSSDRGDYGYTF. DNA for the CDR3: TGCGCCAGCAGCTCTGACAGGGGTGACTATGGCTACACCTTC.

Comment on this clone: At one end the junction does not follow the germline gene, possibly because of a read error. CDR3 region: CSSSSSSGTGRDTQYF. The DNA for the CDR3 is TGTTCCAGCAGCTCATCTTCCGGGACAGGGAGGGATACGCAGTATTTT. The V and J genes are TRBV7-9 and TRBJ2-3, with 9 bases identical to TRBD1. CDR3 length: 16 residues. Germline V gives CDR1 SEHNR, CDR2 FQNEAQ (reference sequence).